Below, one T cell receptor beta chain is given with its context. What it binds is not known. The sample comes from a study of T-cell memory formation after mild COVID-19. The study's findings and limits: The second-wave clones peaking on day 37 were not confirmed as SARS-CoV-2-specific. CD8+ contracting clones occupied EMRA, while CD4+ ones occupied mainly CM and EM.

TCRdb redid the calling of the 5' RACE reads with MiXCR, one entry per CDR3 protein. This table has about 540,000 distinct CDR3 sequences, about a fifth appearing once. V was pared by 6 bases and J by 0 bases, with 4 bases of the junction left unmatched. Germline V gene data show CDR1 as LNHDA and CDR2 as SQIVND (reference sequence). The CDR3 sequence is 14 residues long. The chain couples TRBV19 to TRBJ1-2; 7 bases align to TRBD1. This sequence was found in an adult woman who had mild COVID-19 (a few samples of this study predate the infection). Cell type and time point are not known. The source material was PBMCs or a T cell subset sorted from them (not recorded which). The CDR3 here is CASRQGTANYGYTF. The DNA for the CDR3 is TGTGCCAGTAGACAAGGGACAGCTAACTATGGCTACACCTTC.